This paragraph covers one T cell receptor beta chain sequence. The antigen is unknown. Profiled with immunoSEQ multiplex PCR; TCRdb holds only in-frame clones, not every one. This sample has tens of thousands of clones, with approximately 80% found just once. The unexposed donors gave CD4+ T cells in about 2010-2019, prior to COVID-19. The cells were cultured for about ten days before CD4+ T cells were isolated. PBMCs were plated at 1.5 million to 2 million per well in IL-2-containing medium. This entry comes from a study of CD4 T cells in relation to SARS-CoV-2 and coronaviruses. Findings of the study overall: Each donor contributed either pre-pandemic or post-infection samples, not both.

V was trimmed by 5 bases and J by 7 bases, leaving 14 bases between them. Germline assignment: CDR1 MNHEY and CDR2 SVGEGT. This CDR3 contains 13 residues. Sequencing used CD4+ T cells from PBMCs, cultured in vitro. This sequence was found in a human donor in good health. The V gene is TRBV6-2 or TRBV6-3, the J gene TRBJ1-2; D ambiguous. The CDR3 protein is CASSSGESLGYTF. The CDR3 DNA sequence: TGTGCCAGCAGTAGCGGAGAGAGCCTTGGCTACACCTTC.